Reported below is one T cell receptor beta chain. The donors, all of them Caucasian adults, lived in Nashville, Tennessee. CD45RA+ naive and CD45RA-negative memory subsets were separated from CD4+ cells. Libraries were prepared by immunoSEQ multiplex PCR; TCRdb keeps only in-frame clonotypes and omits some of them. Among 2.5 million or so clones listed, 90% to 95% were seen once. Per the germline V gene, CDR1 is ENHRY and CDR2 is SYGVKD. V lost 6 bases to trimming and J lost 7 bases; unmatched junction nucleotides: 6. This CDR3 is 13 amino acids long. The data stem from a study of shared clonotypes between healthy human individuals.

Specimen: naive CD4+ T cells sorted from blood. Specified subset: CD45RA+ positively selected. The TCR comes from a man aged 18 to 29 in good health. The chain links TRBV10-3 to TRBJ1-2; TRBD1 aligns across 9 bases. This chain's CDR3 is CAIRAGQGSGYTF. CDR3 nucleotides: TGTGCCATCAGAGCGGGACAGGGTTCTGGCTACACCTTC.